The clone carrying this T cell receptor beta chain was detected only once. This entry is derived from a study of cytomegalovirus exposure and HLA in healthy donors. The data were produced by immunoSEQ multiplex PCR, yet TCRdb's version contains in-frame clones alone and is incomplete. The sample has 50,000 to 65,000 clones, 89% seen once. This TCR was recovered from a woman under 30 in good health and CMV-seronegative. Sequenced input: PBMCs.

The CDR3 loop is CASSPPGRNEQFF. The CDR3 DNA sequence: TGTGCCAGCAGCCCCCCAGGGCGGAATGAGCAGTTCTTC. The chain has TRBV7-6 and TRBJ2-1, with D possibly TRBD1 on 5 matching bases. The V end lost 5 bases, the J end lost 7 bases, and 12 bases lay between the germline ends. The germline gives CDR1 SGHVS, CDR2 FNYEAQ. The length of the CDR3 is 13 residues.